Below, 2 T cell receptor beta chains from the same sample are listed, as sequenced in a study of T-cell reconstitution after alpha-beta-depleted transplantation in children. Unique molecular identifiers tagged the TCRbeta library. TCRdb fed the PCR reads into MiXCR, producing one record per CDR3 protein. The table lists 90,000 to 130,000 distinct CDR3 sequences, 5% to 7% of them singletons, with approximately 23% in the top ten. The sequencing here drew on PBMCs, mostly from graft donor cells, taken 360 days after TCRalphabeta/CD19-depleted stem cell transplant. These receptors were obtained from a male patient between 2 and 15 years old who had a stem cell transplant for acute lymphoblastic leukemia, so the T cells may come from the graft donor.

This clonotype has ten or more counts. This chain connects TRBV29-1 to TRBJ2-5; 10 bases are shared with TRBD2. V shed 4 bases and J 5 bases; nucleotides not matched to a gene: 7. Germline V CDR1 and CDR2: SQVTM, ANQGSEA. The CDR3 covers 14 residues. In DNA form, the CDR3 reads TGCAGCGTTGGGAGGCTAGCGGGGGATGAGACCCAGTACTTC. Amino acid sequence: CSVGRLAGDETQYF.

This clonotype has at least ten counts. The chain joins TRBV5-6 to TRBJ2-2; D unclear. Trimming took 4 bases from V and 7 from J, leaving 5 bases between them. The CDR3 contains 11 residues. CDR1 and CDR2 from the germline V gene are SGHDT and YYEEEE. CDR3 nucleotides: TGTGCCAGCAGCCGCGTCGGGGAGCTGTTTTTT. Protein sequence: CASSRVGELFF. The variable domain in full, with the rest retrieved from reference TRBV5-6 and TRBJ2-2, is DAGVTQSPTHLIKTRGQQVTLRCSPKSGHDTVSWYQQALGQGPQFIFQYYEEEERQRGNFPDRFSGHQFPNYSSELNVNALLLGDSALYLCASSRVGELFFGEGSRLTVL.